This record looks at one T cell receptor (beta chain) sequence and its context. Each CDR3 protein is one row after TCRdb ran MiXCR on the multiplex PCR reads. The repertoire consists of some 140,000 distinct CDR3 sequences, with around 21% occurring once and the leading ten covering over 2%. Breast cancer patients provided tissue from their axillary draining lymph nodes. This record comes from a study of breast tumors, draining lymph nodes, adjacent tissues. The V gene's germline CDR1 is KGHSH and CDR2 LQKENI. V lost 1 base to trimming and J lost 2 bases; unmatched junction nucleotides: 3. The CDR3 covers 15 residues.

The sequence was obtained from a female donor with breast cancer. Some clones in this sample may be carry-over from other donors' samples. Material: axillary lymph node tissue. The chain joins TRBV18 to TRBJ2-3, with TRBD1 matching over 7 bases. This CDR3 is CASSPLGTVTDTQYF. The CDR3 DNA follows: TGTGCCAGCTCACCACTGGGGACAGTCACAGATACGCAGTATTTT. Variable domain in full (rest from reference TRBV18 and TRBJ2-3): NAGVMQNPRHLVRRRGQEARLRCSPMKGHSHVYWYRQLPEEGLKFMVYLQKENIIDESGMPKERFSAEFPKEGPSILRIQQVVRGDSAAYFCASSPLGTVTDTQYFGPGTRLTVL.